This T cell receptor (beta chain) came from a study of human T cells and chemical hapten exposure. CDR1 and CDR2 (germline): SGHRS, YFSETQ. The CDR3 has 13 residues. V shed 3 bases and J shed 3 bases, with 9 bases lying between them. In TCRdb, the RACE reads were re-called with MiXCR into one record per CDR3 protein. The sample has 300,000 to 450,000 distinct CDR3 sequences, approximately 5% seen once. Time point in this sample: patch test 1, 2 weeks after DPC sensitization. Treatment specified: therapeutic diphenylcyclopropenone sensitization with weekly scalp DPC. Note on this clonotype: The missing conserved phenylalanine or tryptophan at the end of this CDR3 makes a read error likely.

Source: whole blood, taken in connection with sensitization to the hapten diphenylcyclopropenone (DPC). J is TRBJ1-1 and V is TRBV5-1; D not resolved. This receptor was obtained from a woman between 45 and 65 years old with alopecia areata. Some clones in this sample may be carry-over from other donors' samples. In DNA form, the CDR3 reads TGCGCCAGCAGCTCAAATGGTCACACTGAAGCTTTCTCT. Its translation: CASSSNGHTEAFS.